Listed below are T cell receptor beta chains from one sample, sequenced in a study of early T cells in non-severe SARS-CoV-2 infection. A single record per CDR3 protein comes from TCRdb applying MiXCR to the 5' RACE reads. The sample has approximately 20,000 distinct CDR3 sequences, more than 4% seen once. The sequenced sample consisted of whole blood. These receptor sequences come from an adult who was a healthcare worker with PCR-confirmed SARS-CoV-2 infection or an uninfected control (not recorded which). The CDR3 runs from the conserved cysteine through the conserved F or W. Fields, in order: clone size, J gene, D gene, V gene, CDR3 protein, CDR3 DNA. A D gene is named only where the DNA matches it firmly. Rows give clone size only sometimes, using once, few, many, or a class for an expanded clone.

clone_size: many; j_call: TRBJ2-3; d_call: TRBD2; v_call: TRBV4-1; cdr3_aa: CASSQDPPSGLDTQYF; cdr3_nt: TGCGCCAGCAGCCAAGATCCACCTAGCGGACTAGATACGCAGTATTTT
clone_size: few; j_call: TRBJ1-6; d_call: NA; v_call: TRBV11-2; cdr3_aa: CASSLGLRVDSPLHF; cdr3_nt: TGTGCCAGCAGCTTAGGTCTCAGGGTGGATTCACCCCTCCACTTT
clone_size: many; j_call: TRBJ2-7; d_call: NA; v_call: TRBV12-3/TRBV12-4; cdr3_aa: CASTQGGQQYF; cdr3_nt: TGTGCCAGCACCCAAGGGGGGCAGCAGTACTTC
clone_size: many; j_call: TRBJ2-1; d_call: NA; v_call: TRBV12-3/TRBV12-4; cdr3_aa: CASSSSGTGSYNEQFF; cdr3_nt: TGTGCCAGCAGTTCCTCTGGGACGGGGAGCTACAATGAGCAGTTCTTC
clone_size: many; j_call: TRBJ1-2; d_call: TRBD1; v_call: TRBV6-5; cdr3_aa: CASSWGQLYGYTF; cdr3_nt: TGTGCCAGCAGTTGGGGACAGCTCTATGGCTACACCTTC
clone_size: many; j_call: TRBJ2-7; d_call: NA; v_call: TRBV6-2/TRBV6-3; cdr3_aa: CASRPGTNYEQYF; cdr3_nt: TGTGCCAGCAGACCCGGGACAAACTACGAGCAGTACTTC
clone_size: once; j_call: TRBJ2-3; d_call: TRBD2; v_call: TRBV6-5; cdr3_aa: CASSYSTPRLAGTDTQYF; cdr3_nt: TGTGCCAGCAGTTACTCGACCCCCCGACTAGCGGGCACAGATACGCAGTATTTT
clone_size: many; j_call: TRBJ2-2; d_call: NA; v_call: TRBV7-8; cdr3_aa: CASSQFSFTGFGELFF; cdr3_nt: TGTGCCAGCAGCCAATTTTCCTTTACCGGGTTCGGGGAGCTGTTTTTT
clone_size: medium-sized; j_call: TRBJ2-2; d_call: NA; v_call: TRBV27; cdr3_aa: CASSPKQGPTGELFF; cdr3_nt: TGTGCCAGCAGTCCCAAACAAGGGCCCACCGGGGAGCTGTTTTTT
clone_size: many; j_call: TRBJ2-5; d_call: NA; v_call: TRBV7-8; cdr3_aa: CASSLAETQYF; cdr3_nt: TGTGCCAGCAGCTTAGCGGAGACCCAGTACTTC
clone_size: many; j_call: TRBJ2-1; d_call: NA; v_call: TRBV9; cdr3_aa: CASSVEGLGSNEQFF; cdr3_nt: TGTGCCAGCAGCGTAGAGGGACTGGGGTCGAATGAGCAGTTCTTC
clone_size: few; j_call: TRBJ2-4; d_call: TRBD2; v_call: TRBV5-1; cdr3_aa: CASSQGLAGGRANIQYF; cdr3_nt: TGCGCCAGCAGCCAGGGACTAGCGGGGGGCCGGGCAAACATTCAGTACTTC
clone_size: many; j_call: TRBJ1-1; d_call: TRBD1; v_call: TRBV20-1; cdr3_aa: CSARGDRGTEAFF; cdr3_nt: TGCAGTGCTAGGGGGGACAGGGGAACTGAAGCTTTCTTT
clone_size: many; j_call: TRBJ1-1; d_call: TRBD1; v_call: TRBV5-1; cdr3_aa: CASSLNKGQGGGTEAFF; cdr3_nt: TGCGCCAGCAGCTTGAACAAGGGACAGGGGGGAGGAACTGAAGCTTTCTTT
clone_size: many; j_call: TRBJ2-2; d_call: NA; v_call: TRBV7-8; cdr3_aa: CASSLRGLGGELFF; cdr3_nt: TGTGCCAGCAGCTTAAGGGGTCTGGGCGGGGAGCTGTTTTTT
clone_size: NA; j_call: TRBJ2-1; d_call: NA; v_call: TRBV7-2; cdr3_aa: CASSLEEKQFF; cdr3_nt: TGTGCCAGCAGCTTAGAAGAAAAGCAGTTCTTC
clone_size: many; j_call: TRBJ2-7; d_call: NA; v_call: TRBV7-2; cdr3_aa: CASSPMGGGGAYEQYF; cdr3_nt: TGTGCCAGCAGCCCCATGGGGGGAGGGGGTGCTTACGAGCAGTACTTC
clone_size: medium-sized; j_call: TRBJ2-3; d_call: NA; v_call: TRBV10-3; cdr3_aa: CALSHHDTDTQYF; cdr3_nt: TGTGCCCTATCACACCATGACACAGATACGCAGTATTTT
clone_size: many; j_call: TRBJ2-2; d_call: TRBD2; v_call: TRBV12-3/TRBV12-4; cdr3_aa: CASRDRRGGNTGELFF; cdr3_nt: TGTGCCAGCAGAGATCGCCGGGGGGGGAACACCGGGGAGCTGTTTTTT
clone_size: many; j_call: TRBJ1-4; d_call: TRBD1; v_call: TRBV3-1; cdr3_aa: CASSQPPATGRHEKLFF; cdr3_nt: TGTGCCAGCAGCCAACCTCCCGCGACAGGGAGACATGAAAAACTGTTTTTT
clone_size: many; j_call: TRBJ1-2; d_call: NA; v_call: TRBV29-1; cdr3_aa: CSAPKTASLGYTF; cdr3_nt: TGCAGCGCCCCAAAGACAGCCTCCCTAGGCTACACCTTC
clone_size: many; j_call: TRBJ2-1; d_call: NA; v_call: TRBV6-1; cdr3_aa: CATDRNNEQFF; cdr3_nt: TGTGCCACCGACAGGAACAATGAGCAGTTCTTC
clone_size: many; j_call: TRBJ1-6; d_call: NA; v_call: TRBV7-2; cdr3_aa: CASSPTVPSVNLHF; cdr3_nt: TGTGCCAGCAGCCCGACGGTCCCCTCGGTGAACCTCCACTTT
clone_size: NA; j_call: TRBJ1-1; d_call: NA; v_call: TRBV11-2; cdr3_aa: CASSLENTEAFF; cdr3_nt: TGTGCCAGCAGCCTCGAGAACACTGAAGCTTTCTTT
clone_size: many; j_call: TRBJ2-7; d_call: NA; v_call: TRBV4-1; cdr3_aa: CASSRAGGYEQYF; cdr3_nt: TGCGCCAGCAGCCGCGCTGGGGGTTACGAGCAGTACTTC
clone_size: many; j_call: TRBJ1-1; d_call: NA; v_call: TRBV6-2/TRBV6-3; cdr3_aa: CASSYTTVLNTEAFF; cdr3_nt: TGTGCCAGCAGTTACACGACAGTGCTGAACACTGAAGCTTTCTTT
clone_size: many; j_call: TRBJ2-7; d_call: TRBD1; v_call: TRBV27; cdr3_aa: CASGYRGTYEQYF; cdr3_nt: TGTGCCAGCGGGTACAGGGGAACCTACGAGCAGTACTTC
clone_size: many; j_call: TRBJ2-7; d_call: NA; v_call: TRBV7-9; cdr3_aa: CASSPAAYEQYF; cdr3_nt: TGTGCCAGCAGCCCCGCCGCCTACGAGCAGTACTTC
clone_size: many; j_call: TRBJ1-1; d_call: NA; v_call: TRBV20-1; cdr3_aa: CSASPEAFF; cdr3_nt: TGCAGTGCATCCCCTGAAGCTTTCTTT
clone_size: many; j_call: TRBJ2-3; d_call: TRBD2; v_call: TRBV7-2; cdr3_aa: CASSPAGGNTDTQYF; cdr3_nt: TGTGCCAGCTCCCCAGCGGGGGGGAACACAGATACGCAGTATTTT
clone_size: many; j_call: TRBJ2-3; d_call: TRBD1; v_call: TRBV14; cdr3_aa: CASSQGQGMGTDTQYF; cdr3_nt: TGTGCCAGCAGCCAAGGACAGGGCATGGGCACAGATACGCAGTATTTT
clone_size: medium-sized; j_call: TRBJ1-5; d_call: NA; v_call: TRBV6-1; cdr3_aa: CASSARDGKMGSRTQHF; cdr3_nt: TGTGCCAGCAGTGCTCGGGACGGCAAAATGGGGTCGCGGACCCAGCATTTT
clone_size: few; j_call: TRBJ1-1; d_call: NA; v_call: TRBV6-1; cdr3_aa: CASSERARREAFF; cdr3_nt: TGTGCCAGCAGTGAGAGGGCCCGGAGGGAAGCTTTCTTT
clone_size: NA; j_call: TRBJ1-1; d_call: TRBD1; v_call: TRBV2; cdr3_aa: CASSDDRGLNTEAFF; cdr3_nt: TGTGCCAGCAGTGATGACAGGGGCCTGAACACTGAAGCTTTCTTT
clone_size: many; j_call: TRBJ2-4; d_call: TRBD1; v_call: TRBV27; cdr3_aa: CATGQGLNIQYF; cdr3_nt: TGTGCCACAGGACAGGGGCTGAACATTCAGTACTTC
clone_size: many; j_call: TRBJ2-3; d_call: NA; v_call: TRBV30; cdr3_aa: CAWSATLSTDTQYF; cdr3_nt: TGTGCCTGGAGTGCGACCCTTAGCACAGATACGCAGTATTTT
clone_size: many; j_call: TRBJ2-7; d_call: TRBD2; v_call: TRBV7-2; cdr3_aa: CASGKLAELYEQYF; cdr3_nt: TGTGCCAGCGGAAAACTAGCGGAACTCTACGAGCAGTACTTC
clone_size: NA; j_call: TRBJ2-7; d_call: NA; v_call: TRBV28; cdr3_aa: CASSPSSTYEQYF; cdr3_nt: TGTGCCAGCAGTCCCTCCAGTACCTACGAGCAGTACTTC
clone_size: NA; j_call: TRBJ1-2; d_call: NA; v_call: TRBV7-9; cdr3_aa: CASSSAGHFGYTF; cdr3_nt: TGTGCCAGCAGCTCCGCGGGGCATTTTGGCTACACCTTC
clone_size: few; j_call: TRBJ2-3; d_call: TRBD1; v_call: TRBV7-9; cdr3_aa: CASSLGYGRGHTDTQYF; cdr3_nt: TGTGCCAGCAGCTTAGGGTACGGCAGGGGGCACACAGATACGCAGTATTTT
clone_size: many; j_call: TRBJ2-7; d_call: TRBD1; v_call: TRBV7-2; cdr3_aa: CASSTGTEQYF; cdr3_nt: TGTGCCAGCAGCACAGGGACAGAACAGTACTTC
clone_size: many; j_call: TRBJ2-3; d_call: NA; v_call: TRBV5-1; cdr3_aa: CASSLKPLERPTDTQYF; cdr3_nt: TGCGCCAGCAGCTTGAAGCCGCTAGAGCGTCCCACAGATACGCAGTATTTT
clone_size: many; j_call: TRBJ2-3; d_call: NA; v_call: TRBV5-1; cdr3_aa: CASSRQRRPTDTQYF; cdr3_nt: TGCGCCAGCAGCCGACAGCGGAGACCTACAGATACGCAGTATTTT
clone_size: medium-sized; j_call: TRBJ1-3; d_call: TRBD1; v_call: TRBV20-1; cdr3_aa: CSAPDRVSENTIYF; cdr3_nt: TGCAGTGCTCCGGACAGGGTCTCTGAAAACACCATATATTTT
clone_size: many; j_call: TRBJ1-1; d_call: NA; v_call: TRBV29-1; cdr3_aa: CSAGKTVNTEAFF; cdr3_nt: TGCAGCGCCGGTAAGACAGTGAACACTGAAGCTTTCTTT
clone_size: NA; j_call: TRBJ1-2; d_call: NA; v_call: TRBV4-3; cdr3_aa: CASSRGLRQPPNYGYTF; cdr3_nt: TGCGCCAGCAGCCGAGGACTCCGACAGCCGCCTAACTATGGCTACACCTTC
clone_size: many; j_call: TRBJ1-1; d_call: NA; v_call: TRBV7-6; cdr3_aa: CASSVLHGPDAEAFF; cdr3_nt: TGTGCCAGCAGCGTATTGCATGGCCCGGACGCTGAAGCTTTCTTT
clone_size: many; j_call: TRBJ1-2; d_call: NA; v_call: TRBV5-6; cdr3_aa: CASSKRSYGYTF; cdr3_nt: TGTGCCAGCAGCAAAAGGAGTTATGGCTACACCTTC
clone_size: many; j_call: TRBJ2-1; d_call: NA; v_call: TRBV7-8; cdr3_aa: CASSPYGSSYNEQFF; cdr3_nt: TGTGCCAGCAGCCCCTATGGAAGCTCCTACAATGAGCAGTTCTTC
clone_size: medium-sized; j_call: TRBJ2-5; d_call: TRBD2; v_call: TRBV5-4; cdr3_aa: CASSPGLDQETQYF; cdr3_nt: TGTGCCAGCAGCCCCGGACTAGATCAAGAGACCCAGTACTTC
clone_size: many; j_call: TRBJ1-2; d_call: TRBD1; v_call: TRBV5-1; cdr3_aa: CASSLVTGATYGYTF; cdr3_nt: TGCGCCAGCAGCTTGGTCACAGGGGCTACTTATGGCTACACCTTC
clone_size: many; j_call: TRBJ1-1; d_call: NA; v_call: TRBV29-1; cdr3_aa: CSVEWGGLGNTEAFF; cdr3_nt: TGCAGCGTTGAATGGGGAGGGTTAGGGAACACTGAAGCTTTCTTT
clone_size: many; j_call: TRBJ2-3; d_call: NA; v_call: TRBV11-3; cdr3_aa: CASSRDSREAQYF; cdr3_nt: TGTGCCAGCAGCCGGGACTCCCGAGAGGCGCAGTATTTT
clone_size: NA; j_call: TRBJ2-7; d_call: NA; v_call: TRBV18; cdr3_aa: CASSPPQGGISEQYF; cdr3_nt: TGTGCCAGCTCACCACCTCAGGGCGGCATTTCCGAGCAGTACTTC
clone_size: many; j_call: TRBJ1-1; d_call: TRBD1; v_call: TRBV20-1; cdr3_aa: CSAPTGEGTEAFF; cdr3_nt: TGCAGTGCCCCGACAGGGGAAGGCACTGAAGCTTTCTTT
clone_size: many; j_call: TRBJ2-7; d_call: TRBD2; v_call: TRBV7-2; cdr3_aa: CASSLKSSGEQYF; cdr3_nt: TGTGCCAGCAGCTTAAAGAGTAGCGGGGAGCAGTACTTC
clone_size: medium-sized; j_call: TRBJ2-1; d_call: NA; v_call: TRBV6-5; cdr3_aa: CASNRDRRNPNEQFF; cdr3_nt: TGTGCCAGCAATCGCGACAGGAGGAACCCCAATGAGCAGTTCTTC
clone_size: medium-sized; j_call: TRBJ1-6; d_call: NA; v_call: TRBV4-3; cdr3_aa: CASSLMWGENNSPLHF; cdr3_nt: TGCGCCAGCAGTTTGATGTGGGGCGAGAATAATTCACCCCTCCACTTT
clone_size: many; j_call: TRBJ1-2; d_call: NA; v_call: TRBV20-1; cdr3_aa: CSATGTGYGYTF; cdr3_nt: TGCAGTGCAACCGGGACCGGGTATGGCTACACCTTC
clone_size: medium-sized; j_call: TRBJ1-1; d_call: NA; v_call: TRBV6-5; cdr3_aa: CASTAGIITEAFF; cdr3_nt: TGTGCCAGTACCGCCGGTATTATCACTGAAGCTTTCTTT